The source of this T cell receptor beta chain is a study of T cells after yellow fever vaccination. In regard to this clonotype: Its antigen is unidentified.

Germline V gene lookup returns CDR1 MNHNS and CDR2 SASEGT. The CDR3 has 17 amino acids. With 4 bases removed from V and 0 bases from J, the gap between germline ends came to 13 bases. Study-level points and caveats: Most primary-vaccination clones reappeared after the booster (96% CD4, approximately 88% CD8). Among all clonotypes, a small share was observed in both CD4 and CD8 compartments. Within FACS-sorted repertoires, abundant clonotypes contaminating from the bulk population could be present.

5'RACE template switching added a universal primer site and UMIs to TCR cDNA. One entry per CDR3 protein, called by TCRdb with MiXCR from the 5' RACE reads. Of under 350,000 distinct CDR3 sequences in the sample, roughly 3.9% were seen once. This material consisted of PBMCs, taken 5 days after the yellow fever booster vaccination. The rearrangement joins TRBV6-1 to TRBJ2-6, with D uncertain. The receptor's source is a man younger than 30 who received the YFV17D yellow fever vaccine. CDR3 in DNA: TGTGCCAGCAGTGGTCCCGGACGAAACTCTGGGGCCAACGTCCTGACTTTC. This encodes CASSGPGRNSGANVLTF.